Listed below are T cell receptor beta chains from one sample, sequenced in a study of vaccination and CD4 T cells after COVID-19. TCRdb reanalysed the PCR reads using MiXCR and keeps one entry per CDR3 protein. The table shows some 5,400 distinct CDR3 sequences, with about half occurring only once. The antigens these receptors bind are not known. The sequenced sample was CD4+ T cells from blood, cultured in vitro. Receptors were obtained from a human donor who had recovered from COVID-19. Both conserved end residues are part of each CDR3. The order of the fields is V gene, J gene, D gene, clone size, CDR3 protein, CDR3 DNA. A D gene is named only where the DNA matches it firmly. Clone sizes are given selectively: once, few, many, or a class where the clone is expanded.

TRBV19	TRBJ2-3	TRBD1	NA	CASSISGQAWKYF	TGTGCCAGTAGTATATCCGGACAGGCCTGGAAGTATTTT
TRBV15	TRBJ1-5	NA	few	CATSHISYQPQHF	TGTGCCACCAGTCACATATCCTATCAGCCCCAGCATTTT
TRBV7-5	TRBJ2-5	NA	few	CISVPEAPTPRGTEETQYF	NA
TRBV27	TRBJ1-1	TRBD1	few	CASSLSGTGSAGYTEAFF	TGTGCCAGCAGTTTATCCGGGACAGGGAGCGCGGGGTACACTGAAGCTTTCTTT
TRBV5-1	TRBJ2-3	TRBD1	NA	CASSLTGVLPDTQYF	TGCGCTAGCAGCTTGACAGGGGTTTTGCCAGATACGCAGTATTTT
TRBV6-1	TRBJ1-6	NA	few	CASSGGGSSYNSPLHF	TGTGCCAGCAGTGGGGGGGGAAGCTCCTATAATTCACCCCTCCACTTT
TRBV27	TRBJ1-5	NA	NA	CASSLLGGPGNQPQHF	TGTGCCAGCAGTTTATTGGGGGGGCCAGGCAATCAGCCCCAGCATTTT
TRBV5-4	TRBJ2-1	NA	NA	CASSLGLATDYNEQFF	TGTGCCAGCAGCTTGGGACTCGCGACGGACTACAATGAGCAGTTCTTC
TRBV6-1	TRBJ1-2	TRBD1	NA	CASRLGTGSYGYTF	TGTGCCAGCAGATTAGGGACAGGCAGTTATGGCTACACCTTC
TRBV27	TRBJ1-4	TRBD1	few	CASIVFRGRREKLFF	TGTGCCAGCATCGTCTTCAGGGGGCGAAGAGAAAAACTGTTTTTT
TRBV7-3	TRBJ1-1	NA	few	CASSFDGNAEAFF	TGTGCCAGCAGCTTTGACGGTAACGCTGAAGCTTTCTTT
TRBV7-9	TRBJ2-5	NA	NA	CASSLVPETQYF	TGTGCCAGCAGCTTAGTCCCAGAGACCCAGTACTTC
TRBV20-1	TRBJ2-1	TRBD2	NA	CSAILAGGISYNEQFF	TGCAGTGCCATTCTAGCGGGGGGGATCTCCTACAATGAGCAGTTCTTC
TRBV5-1	TRBJ2-2	NA	few	CASSLKGNTGELFF	TGCGCCAGCAGCTTGAAGGGAAACACCGGGGAGCTGTTTTTT
TRBV2	TRBJ2-1	NA	NA	CASGTYNEQFF	TGTGCCAGCGGGACCTACAATGAGCAGTTCTTC
TRBV20-1	TRBJ2-1	TRBD2	NA	CSALLAGTTYSYNEQFF	TGCAGTGCCTTACTAGCGGGAACGACCTACTCCTACAATGAGCAGTTCTTC
TRBV4-1	TRBJ2-5	TRBD2	NA	CASSRIAGGQETQYF	TGCGCCAGCAGCCGGATAGCGGGGGGGCAAGAGACCCAGTACTTC
TRBV6-2/TRBV6-3	TRBJ2-3	TRBD1	NA	CASSPGQVWDTQYF	TGTGCCAGCAGCCCCGGACAGGTCTGGGATACGCAGTATTTT
TRBV7-3	TRBJ2-2	TRBD2	NA	CASSLTGGQGLNTGELFF	TGTGCCAGCAGCCTAACGGGGGGGCAGGGCCTAAACACCGGGGAGCTGTTTTTT
TRBV21-1	TRBJ2-3	NA	NA	CASSKGDRVRSTDTQYF	TGTGCCAGCAGCAAAGGGGACAGGGTCAGATCCACAGATACGCAGTATTTT
TRBV2	TRBJ2-2	NA	NA	CASSVDRRNTGELFF	TGTGCCAGCAGTGTCGACAGGAGAAACACCGGGGAGCTGTTTTTT
TRBV19	TRBJ1-1	TRBD1	NA	CASTDRGPHPTEAFF	TGTGCCAGCACGGACAGGGGGCCGCACCCCACTGAAGCTTTCTTT
TRBV6-2/TRBV6-3	TRBJ1-2	NA	NA	CASSTGRIYGYTF	TGTGCCAGCAGTACGGGACGTATCTATGGCTACACCTTC
TRBV7-8	TRBJ2-3	NA	NA	CASSYGRELITDTQYF	TGTGCCAGCAGCTATGGGCGGGAACTGATCACAGATACGCAGTATTTT
TRBV7-6	TRBJ2-7	NA	NA	CASSSGESSGSEQYF	TGTGCCAGCAGCTCAGGGGAGTCTAGCGGCAGCGAGCAGTACTTC
TRBV2	TRBJ1-4	NA	few	CASSEGRDGGKLFF	TGTGCCAGCAGTGAAGGCAGGGATGGGGGAAAACTGTTTTTT
TRBV20-1	TRBJ1-2	NA	few	CSARTSGYGYTF	TGCAGTGCTAGGACTTCGGGCTATGGCTACACCTTC
TRBV25-1	TRBJ2-1	TRBD1	NA	CASSTGVRNEQFF	TGTGCCAGCAGTACAGGGGTCCGGAATGAGCAGTTCTTC
TRBV6-1	TRBJ1-2	TRBD1	few	CASTKNRGPGGYGYTF	TGTGCCAGCACCAAAAACAGGGGTCCCGGTGGTTATGGCTACACCTTC